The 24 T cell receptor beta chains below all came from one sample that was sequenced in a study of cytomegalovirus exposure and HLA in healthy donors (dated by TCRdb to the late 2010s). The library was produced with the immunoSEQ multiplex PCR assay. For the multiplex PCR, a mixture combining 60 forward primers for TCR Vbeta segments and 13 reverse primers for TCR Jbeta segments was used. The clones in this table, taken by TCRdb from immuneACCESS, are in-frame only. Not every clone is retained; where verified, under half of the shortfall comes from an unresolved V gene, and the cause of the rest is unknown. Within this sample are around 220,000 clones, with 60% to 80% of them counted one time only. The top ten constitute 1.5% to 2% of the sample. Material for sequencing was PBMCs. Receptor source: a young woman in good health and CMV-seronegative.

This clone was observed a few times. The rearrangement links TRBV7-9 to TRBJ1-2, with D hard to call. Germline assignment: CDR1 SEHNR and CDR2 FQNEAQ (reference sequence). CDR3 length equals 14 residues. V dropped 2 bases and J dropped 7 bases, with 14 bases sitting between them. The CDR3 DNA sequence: TGTGCCAGCAGCTTATTGCCGGATTCAGGTGGCTACACCTTC. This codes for CASSLLPDSGGYTF.

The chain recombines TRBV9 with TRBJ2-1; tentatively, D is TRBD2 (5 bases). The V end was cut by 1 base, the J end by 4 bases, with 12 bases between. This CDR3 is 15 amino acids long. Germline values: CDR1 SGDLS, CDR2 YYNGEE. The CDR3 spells CASSVRVGVYNEQFF. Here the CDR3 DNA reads TGTGCCAGCAGCGTAAGAGTGGGAGTATACAATGAGCAGTTCTTC.

The CDR3 spells CASSLDTTGTGGNIQYF. In DNA, the CDR3 is TGTGCCAGCAGCTTAGATACTACCGGGACAGGGGGAAACATTCAGTACTTC. The chain employs TRBV7-9 and TRBJ2-4; 11 bases match TRBD1. Germline V CDR1 and CDR2: SEHNR, FQNEAQ (reference sequence). J lost 6 bases, V lost 1 base, and 8 bases had no gene match. The CDR3 spans 17 residues.

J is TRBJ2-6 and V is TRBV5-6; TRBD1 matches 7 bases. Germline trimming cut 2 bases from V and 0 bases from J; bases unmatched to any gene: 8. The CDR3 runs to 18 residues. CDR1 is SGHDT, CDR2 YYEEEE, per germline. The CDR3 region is CASSFGTADYSGANVLTF. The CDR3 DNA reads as TGTGCCAGCAGCTTCGGGACAGCTGATTACTCTGGGGCCAACGTCCTGACTTTC. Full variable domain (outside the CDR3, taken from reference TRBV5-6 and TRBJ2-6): DAGVTQSPTHLIKTRGQQVTLRCSPKSGHDTVSWYQQALGQGPQFIFQYYEEEERQRGNFPDRFSGHQFPNYSSELNVNALLLGDSALYLCASSFGTADYSGANVLTFGAGSRLTVL.

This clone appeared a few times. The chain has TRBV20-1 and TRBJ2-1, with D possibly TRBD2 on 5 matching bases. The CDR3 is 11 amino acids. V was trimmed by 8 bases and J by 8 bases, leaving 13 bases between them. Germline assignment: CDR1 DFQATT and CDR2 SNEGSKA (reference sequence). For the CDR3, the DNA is TGCAGTCCCGGGATAGGGCATGAGCAGTTCTTC. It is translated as CSPGIGHEQFF.

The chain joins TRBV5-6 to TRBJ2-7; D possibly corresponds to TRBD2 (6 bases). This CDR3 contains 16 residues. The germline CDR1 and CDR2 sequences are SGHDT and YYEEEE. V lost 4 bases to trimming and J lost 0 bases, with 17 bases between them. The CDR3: CASSGLGGRDSYEQYF. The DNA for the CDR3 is TGTGCCAGCAGCGGGTTGGGCGGGCGGGACTCCTACGAGCAGTACTTC.

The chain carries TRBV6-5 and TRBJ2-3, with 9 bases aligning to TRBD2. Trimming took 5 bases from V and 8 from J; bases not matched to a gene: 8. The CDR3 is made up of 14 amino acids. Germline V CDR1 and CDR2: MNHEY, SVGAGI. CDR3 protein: CASSERRGGGTQYF. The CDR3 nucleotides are TGTGCCAGCAGTGAGCGGCGGGGGGGAGGTACGCAGTATTTT.

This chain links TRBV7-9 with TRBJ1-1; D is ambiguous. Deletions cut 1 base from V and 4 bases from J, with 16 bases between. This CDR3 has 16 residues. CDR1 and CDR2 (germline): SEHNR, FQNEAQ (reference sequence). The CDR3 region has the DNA TGTGCCAGCAGCTTAGAGGCCACCAGGTCGGTCACTGAAGCTTTCTTT. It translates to CASSLEATRSVTEAFF.

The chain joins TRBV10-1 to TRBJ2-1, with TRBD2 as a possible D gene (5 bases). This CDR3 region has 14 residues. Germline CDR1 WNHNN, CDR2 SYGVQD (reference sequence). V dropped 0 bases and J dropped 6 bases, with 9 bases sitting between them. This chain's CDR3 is CASSESRAFNEQFF. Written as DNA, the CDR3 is TGCGCCAGCAGTGAGTCGAGGGCCTTCAATGAGCAGTTCTTC.

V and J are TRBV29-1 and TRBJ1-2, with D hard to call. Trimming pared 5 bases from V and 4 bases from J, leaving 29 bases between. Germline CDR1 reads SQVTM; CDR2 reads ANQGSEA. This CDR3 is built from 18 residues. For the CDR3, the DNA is TGCAGCGTTTGGGCGTCTTTGTTGGAGGGCGACCTACCCTATGGCTACACCTTC. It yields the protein CSVWASLLEGDLPYGYTF.

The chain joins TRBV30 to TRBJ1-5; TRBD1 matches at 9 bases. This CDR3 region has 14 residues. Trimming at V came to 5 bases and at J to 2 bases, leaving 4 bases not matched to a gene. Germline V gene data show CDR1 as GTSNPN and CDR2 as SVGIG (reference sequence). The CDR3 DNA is TGTGCCTGGGACAGGGGGAGTGGCAATCAGCCCCAGCATTTT. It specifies CAWDRGSGNQPQHF.

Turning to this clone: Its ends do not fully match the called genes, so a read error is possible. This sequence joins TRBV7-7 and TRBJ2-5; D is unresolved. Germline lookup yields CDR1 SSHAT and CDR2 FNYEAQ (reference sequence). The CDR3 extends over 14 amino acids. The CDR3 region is CASSFSALDETQYF. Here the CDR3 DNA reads TGTGCTAGCAGCTTCAGCGCGCTAGACGAGACCCAGTACTTC.

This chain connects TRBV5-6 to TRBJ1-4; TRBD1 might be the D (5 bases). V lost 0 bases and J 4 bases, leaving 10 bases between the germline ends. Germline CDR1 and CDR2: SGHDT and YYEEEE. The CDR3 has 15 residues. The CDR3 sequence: CASSLERGYNEKLFF. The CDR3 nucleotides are TGTGCCAGCAGCTTGGAAAGGGGATATAATGAAAAACTGTTTTTT.

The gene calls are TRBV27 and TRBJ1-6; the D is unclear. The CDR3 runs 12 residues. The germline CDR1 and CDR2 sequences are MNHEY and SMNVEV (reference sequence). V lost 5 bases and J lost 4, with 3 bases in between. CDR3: CASSLYNSPLHF. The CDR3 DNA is TGTGCCAGCAGTCTATATAATTCACCCCTCCACTTT.

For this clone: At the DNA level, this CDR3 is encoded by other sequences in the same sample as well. The CDR3 reads CASSLGTGDEQYF. CDR3 nucleotide sequence: TGTGCCAGCAGCTTAGGAACAGGGGACGAGCAGTACTTC. The rearrangement joins TRBV7-9 to TRBJ2-7; TRBD1 matches 7 bases. Germline V lookup: CDR1 SEHNR, CDR2 FQNEAQ (reference sequence). The CDR3 has 13 residues. V dropped 1 base and J dropped 5; count of bases not matched to a gene: 2.

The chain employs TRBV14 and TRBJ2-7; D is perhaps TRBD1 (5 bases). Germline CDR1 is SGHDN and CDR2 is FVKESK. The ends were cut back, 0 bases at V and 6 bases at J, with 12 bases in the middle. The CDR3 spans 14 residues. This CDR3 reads CASSQDRAGFEQYF. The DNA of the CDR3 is TGTGCCAGCAGCCAAGATCGGGCAGGGTTCGAGCAGTACTTC.

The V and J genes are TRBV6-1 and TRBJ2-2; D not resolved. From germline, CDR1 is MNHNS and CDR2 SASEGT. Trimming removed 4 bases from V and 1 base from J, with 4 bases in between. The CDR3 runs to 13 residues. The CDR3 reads CASSGLNTGELFF. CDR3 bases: TGTGCCAGCAGTGGACTGAACACCGGGGAGCTGTTTTTT.

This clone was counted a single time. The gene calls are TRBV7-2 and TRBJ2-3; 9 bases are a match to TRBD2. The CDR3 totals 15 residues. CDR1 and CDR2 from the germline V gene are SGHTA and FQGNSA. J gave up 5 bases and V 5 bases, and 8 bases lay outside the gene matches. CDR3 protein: CASSRNSGGKDTQYF. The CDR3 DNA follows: TGTGCCAGCAGCCGCAATAGCGGGGGCAAAGATACGCAGTATTTT.

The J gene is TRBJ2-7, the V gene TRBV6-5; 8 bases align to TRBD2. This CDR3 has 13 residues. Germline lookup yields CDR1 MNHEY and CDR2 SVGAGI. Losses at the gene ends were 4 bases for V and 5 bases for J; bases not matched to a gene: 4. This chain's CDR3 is CASSSTSAHEQYF. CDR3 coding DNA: TGTGCCAGCAGTTCGACTAGCGCGCACGAGCAGTACTTC.

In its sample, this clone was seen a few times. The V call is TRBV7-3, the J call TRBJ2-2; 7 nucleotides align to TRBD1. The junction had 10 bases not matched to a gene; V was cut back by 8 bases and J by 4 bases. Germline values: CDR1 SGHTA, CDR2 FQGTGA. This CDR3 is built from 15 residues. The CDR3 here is CASETRQGRTGELFF. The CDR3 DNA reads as TGTGCCAGCGAAACACGACAGGGCCGCACCGGGGAGCTGTTTTTT.

CDR3 sequence (DNA): TGTGCCAGTAGTCCCCGGGGGACTAGCGGGAGGGGCTACGCCAATGAGCAGTTCTTC. Translated: CASSPRGTSGRGYANEQFF. The chain uses TRBV19 and TRBJ2-1, with 16 nucleotides matching TRBD2. The CDR3 extends over 19 amino acids. J gave up 6 bases and V 5 bases, and 13 bases lay outside the gene matches. Germline CDR1 reads LNHDA; CDR2 reads SQIVND (reference sequence).

CDR3: CASSLQPNTEAFF. As DNA, the CDR3 is TGCGCCAGCAGCTTACAACCAAACACTGAAGCTTTCTTT. The chain employs TRBV5-1 and TRBJ1-1, with D unresolved. Per the germline V gene, CDR1 is SGHRS and CDR2 is YFSETQ. This CDR3 contains 13 residues. The V gene lost 2 bases and the J gene lost 2 bases, with 7 bases spanning the gap.

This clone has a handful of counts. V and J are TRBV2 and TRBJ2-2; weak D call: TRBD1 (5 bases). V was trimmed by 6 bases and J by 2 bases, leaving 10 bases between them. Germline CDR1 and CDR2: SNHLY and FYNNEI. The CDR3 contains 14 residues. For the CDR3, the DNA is TGTGCCAGCAGGGACCAGGGAAACACCGGGGAGCTGTTTTTT. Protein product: CASRDQGNTGELFF.

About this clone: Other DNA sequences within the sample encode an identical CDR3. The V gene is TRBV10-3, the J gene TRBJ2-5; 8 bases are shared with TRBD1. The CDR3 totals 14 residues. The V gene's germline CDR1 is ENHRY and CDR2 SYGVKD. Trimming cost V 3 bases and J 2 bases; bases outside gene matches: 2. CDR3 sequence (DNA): TGTGCCATCAGTGAAGGACAGGGTCAAGAGACCCAGTACTTC. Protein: CAISEGQGQETQYF.